These T cell receptor beta chains were read from a single sample in a study of Ad26.COV2.S vaccination and SARS-CoV-2 variants. Produced via immunoSEQ multiplex PCR; TCRdb's table is partial and in-frame only. The data hold about 400,000 clones, with over 75% observed a single time. This specimen was peripheral blood, taken in a trial of Ad26.COV2.S vaccine versus placebo. These receptors were collected from a person aged 18-60 years who received the Ad26.COV2.S COVID-19 vaccine or a placebo. CDR3s include the opening cysteine and the closing phenylalanine or tryptophan. The order of the fields is V gene, clone size, D gene, J gene, CDR3 DNA, CDR3 protein. D genes are given only for firm matches. Rows may omit the clone size; those that give it use once, few, many or a size class.

TRBV25-1,few,-,TRBJ1-1,TGTGCCAGCAGTGACGGCCCCCTCCGAGCTTTCTTT,CASSDGPLRAFF
TRBV28,-,-,TRBJ1-4,TGTGCCAGCAGTTCGTCAGGCGCAACTAATGAAAAACTGTTTTTT,CASSSSGATNEKLFF
TRBV5-5,once,TRBD2,TRBJ2-7,TGTGCCAGCAGCTGGGGACTAGCGGCCTCCTACGAGCAGTACTTC,CASSWGLAASYEQYF
TRBV27,-,-,TRBJ2-3,TGTGCCAGCAGGCGAAAGGGACGGACAGATACGCAGTATTTT,CASRRKGRTDTQYF
TRBV5-1,-,-,TRBJ2-5,TGCGCCACCGCCCCGGCAGGTATATGGGAGACCCAGTACTTC,CATAPAGIWETQYF
TRBV5-4,-,-,TRBJ2-1,TGTGCCAGCAGCTGGAGGGTTACGAATGAGCAGTTCTTC,CASSWRVTNEQFF
TRBV12-3/TRBV12-4,-,TRBD2,TRBJ2-7,TGTGCCAGCAGTTTTCGCGGGAGTGGCGAGCAGTACTTC,CASSFRGSGEQYF
TRBV5-8,-,-,TRBJ1-3,TGTGCCAGCAGCTTGACGGACGGAAACACCATATATTTT,CASSLTDGNTIYF
TRBV5-5,-,TRBD1,TRBJ2-7,TGTGCCAGCAGCCCACCTGCCGGGACAGGGTCCTACGAGCAGTACTTC,CASSPPAGTGSYEQYF
TRBV10-3,-,TRBD1,TRBJ1-4,TGTGCCATCAAGGGACAGGTTAATGAAAAACTGTTTTTT,CAIKGQVNEKLFF
TRBV19,-,-,TRBJ2-1,TGTGCCAGTAGTATTACTGCCTCCTTCACTCCTGAGCAGTTCTTC,CASSITASFTPEQFF
TRBV30,-,-,TRBJ1-3,TGTGCCTGGTCGATAGGGACGGTTTTCTCTGGAAACACCATATATTTT,CAWSIGTVFSGNTIYF
TRBV5-1,once,TRBD1,TRBJ2-5,TGCGCCAGCAGCACAGGGGGAGAGACCCAGTACTTC,CASSTGGETQYF
TRBV6-5,-,-,TRBJ2-7,TGTGCCAGCAGTTACTCGGAGGGAGTCTCCTACGAGCAGTACTTC,CASSYSEGVSYEQYF
TRBV5-1,-,TRBD1,TRBJ2-7,TGCGCCAGCAGCCCCGGACAGGGTTTCCACGAGCAGTACTTC,CASSPGQGFHEQYF
TRBV2,-,-,TRBJ1-2,TGTGCCAGCAGTGAAACCTACAAGGGCTACACCTTC,CASSETYKGYTF
TRBV3-1/TRBV3-2,-,TRBD2,TRBJ2-7,TGTGCCAGCAGCCAAGATAGCCTAGCGGGTCGCGGCGAGCAGTACTTC,CASSQDSLAGRGEQYF
TRBV9,-,TRBD2,TRBJ2-1,TGTGCCAGCAGCCCTATCTCCCGGGAGGTAGGGAATGAGCAGTTCTTC,CASSPISREVGNEQFF
TRBV5-1,once,-,TRBJ2-5,TGCGCCAGCAGCTTGAGGCCCCAAGAGACCCAGTACTTC,CASSLRPQETQYF
TRBV9,-,TRBD1,TRBJ2-7,TGTGCCAGCAGCGTAGGGGTACAGGGGGGCTACGAGCAGTACTTC,CASSVGVQGGYEQYF
TRBV28,-,-,TRBJ2-3,TGTGCCAGCAGGACCGGGACGGATTTCACAGATACGCAGTATTTT,CASRTGTDFTDTQYF
TRBV9,-,-,TRBJ2-5,TGTGCCAGCAGCTCCCAGGGGGGATTTCAAGAGACCCAGTACTTC,CASSSQGGFQETQYF
TRBV5-6,-,TRBD1,TRBJ2-2,TGTGCCAGCAGCTCCGGACAGGGAGAGACCGGGGAGCTGTTTTTT,CASSSGQGETGELFF
TRBV12-3/TRBV12-4,-,-,TRBJ1-2,TGTGCCAGCAGTTTGCGGTTTTACTATGGCTACACCTTC,CASSLRFYYGYTF
TRBV5-1,-,TRBD2,TRBJ2-1,TGCGCCAGCAGCTTGGCCTCGGCGGGAGTAGGAAATGAGCAGTTCTTC,CASSLASAGVGNEQFF
TRBV19,-,TRBD2,TRBJ2-7,TGTGCCAGTAGCCACGGGCTAGCGGTGAGCTCCTACGAGCAGTACTTC,CASSHGLAVSSYEQYF
TRBV18,-,-,TRBJ2-2,TGTGCCAGCGTGGAACTACCGAACACCGGGGAGCTGTTTTTT,CASVELPNTGELFF
TRBV19,-,-,TRBJ1-6,TGTGCCAGCCGGCAGCCGAATTCACCCCTCCACTTT,CASRQPNSPLHF
TRBV28,-,-,TRBJ2-2,TGTGCCAGCATAGAGAATGGGAACACCGGGGAGCTGTTTTTT,CASIENGNTGELFF
TRBV10-3,-,-,TRBJ2-7,TGTGCCATCAGTGAGGGGCTTATATACGAGCAGTACTTC,CAISEGLIYEQYF
TRBV28,-,-,TRBJ2-7,TGTGCCAGCAGTTTGGATCCGGGACGGCCTCTTTACGAGCAGTACTTC,CASSLDPGRPLYEQYF
TRBV15,-,-,TRBJ2-5,TGTGCCACCAGCAGAGATTGGGTGGCGGAGACCCAGTACTTC,CATSRDWVAETQYF
TRBV20-1,-,-,TRBJ2-3,TGCACCGCGGGTGGCGCAGATACGCAGTATTTT,CTAGGADTQYF
TRBV5-1,-,TRBD1,TRBJ1-2,TGCGCCAGCAGCTTACAGGGGGCTAACTATGGCTACACCTTC,CASSLQGANYGYTF
TRBV27,-,-,TRBJ2-2,TGTGCCAGCAGGCTCGCCAGGAACACCGGGGAGCTGTTTTTT,CASRLARNTGELFF
TRBV7-9,once,TRBD1,TRBJ1-2,TGTGCCAGCAGCTTAGGGGGACAGGAAGTAGAAGGCTACACCTTC,CASSLGGQEVEGYTF
TRBV30,-,TRBD1,TRBJ1-4,TGTGCCTGGAGGGGACAGACCTATGAAAAACTGTTTTTT,CAWRGQTYEKLFF
TRBV19,-,-,TRBJ2-7,TGTGCCAGTAGTACGCTGGACAATAAGGAGTACGAGCAGTACTTC,CASSTLDNKEYEQYF
TRBV5-4,-,TRBD2,TRBJ2-5,TGTGCCAGCAGCCGCGGGAGGGATCAAGAGACCCAGTACTTC,CASSRGRDQETQYF
TRBV19,-,TRBD2,TRBJ2-1,TGTGCCAGTAGTATAGGGACTAGCGACAACAATGAGCAGTTCTTC,CASSIGTSDNNEQFF
TRBV3-1/TRBV3-2,-,TRBD1,TRBJ1-1,TGTGCCAGCAGCCCAGGACAGGACGAAGCTTTCTTT,CASSPGQDEAFF
TRBV5-1,-,TRBD2,TRBJ2-5,TGCGCCAGCAGCTTGACCGGGGGAGGGCGAGAGACCCAGTACTTC,CASSLTGGGRETQYF
TRBV29-1,-,-,TRBJ1-1,TGCAGCGTTAGACAGAACACTGAAGCTTTCTTT,CSVRQNTEAFF
TRBV10-2,-,TRBD2,TRBJ2-7,TGCGCCAGCACCCTTAGCGGGACATCCTACGAGCAGTACTTC,CASTLSGTSYEQYF
TRBV5-1,-,TRBD1,TRBJ2-7,TGCGCCAGCAGCTCGGGGGGTGGGACAGGGTTCGACGAGCAGTACTTC,CASSSGGGTGFDEQYF
TRBV7-2,-,TRBD2,TRBJ2-5,TGTGCCAGCAGCTTAGGGGTTTCTAGCGGGGGTTACCAAGAGACCCAGTACTTC,CASSLGVSSGGYQETQYF
TRBV4-3,-,TRBD2,TRBJ2-1,TGCGCCAGCAGCCAATCCCGGACTAGCGGGAGTGGCTATGAGCAGTTCTTC,CASSQSRTSGSGYEQFF
TRBV5-1,-,TRBD1,TRBJ1-3,TGCGCCAGCAGCTCCGGAGACAGGGGGTCTGGAAACACCATATATTTT,CASSSGDRGSGNTIYF
TRBV27,-,-,TRBJ2-2,TGTGCCAGCAGTCCGCGAGTAACGGGCACCGGGGAGCTGTTTTTT,CASSPRVTGTGELFF
TRBV19,few,TRBD2,TRBJ2-3,TGTGCCAGTAGTACGGGACTAGCGGCCACAGATACGCAGTATTTT,CASSTGLAATDTQYF
TRBV5-1,-,-,TRBJ2-2,TGCGCCAGCAGCTGGACCGGGGCGCGGGACACCGGGGAGCTGTTTTTT,CASSWTGARDTGELFF
TRBV3-1/TRBV3-2,once,TRBD2,TRBJ2-7,TGTGCCAGCAGCCCGAAGGGACTAGCGGGCACCTACGAGCAGTACTTC,CASSPKGLAGTYEQYF
TRBV10-3,-,TRBD2,TRBJ2-3,TGTGCCATCAGTGGCGGGAGTCAGACAGATACGCAGTATTTT,CAISGGSQTDTQYF
TRBV3-1/TRBV3-2,-,TRBD2,TRBJ2-1,TGTGCCAGCAGCCAATTTAGGACTAGCGGCTCCTACAATGAGCAGTTCTTC,CASSQFRTSGSYNEQFF
TRBV19,few,-,TRBJ1-2,TGTGCCAGTAGTATACTCGAGGTTCGAGGCTACACCTTC,CASSILEVRGYTF
TRBV15,-,-,TRBJ1-5,TGTGCCACCAGCAGAGTGAGGGGAGGGAACTACCGCAATCAGCCCCAGCATTTT,CATSRVRGGNYRNQPQHF
TRBV5-1,-,-,TRBJ2-2,TGCGCCAGCAGCCCGGAAGGGCTAGCTCCCGGGGAGCTGTTTTTT,CASSPEGLAPGELFF
TRBV5-5,-,-,TRBJ1-1,TGTGCCAGCAGCTTGGAGGGTACAGACACTGAAGCTTTCTTT,CASSLEGTDTEAFF
TRBV28,-,-,TRBJ2-1,TGTGCCAGCAGTTCCCCCGACAGGCGAAATGAGCAGTTCTTC,CASSSPDRRNEQFF
TRBV28,-,TRBD1,TRBJ1-2,TGTGCCAGCAGTTTAAAATTGGCCAGGGGGCCGCCTGGCTACACCTTC,CASSLKLARGPPGYTF